The present TCR beta chain was sequenced within a study of T cells in Graves' hyperthyroidism and ophthalmopathy. Points from the study as a whole: Most clonotypes expanded in the thyroid (above 0.001) were also present in blood.

This clonotype has ten or more counts. Antigen unknown. Ophthalmopathy patients all had a Clinical Activity Score of at least 3, a NOSPECS grade of at least 4 and disease under 3 months old. Uncontrolled infection, other autoimmune disease, pregnancy or lactation disqualified patients from enrolment. Diagnosing involved the use of clinical symptoms, serum thyroxine and TRAb, thyroid ultrasound and orbital computed tomography. CDR1 is SNHLY, CDR2 FYNNEI, per germline. The CDR3 is 15 residues long. The trim removed 4 bases at V and 3 bases at J, leaving 5 bases unmatched. Amplification yielded TCR beta CDR3 regions, with RNA transcripts as the source. HTBI primers were used for first-round RT-PCR of the TCR CDR3. One entry per CDR3 protein, called by TCRdb with MiXCR from the multiplex PCR reads. The sample contains about 380,000 distinct CDR3 sequences, 18% of which appear only once.

The gene calls are TRBV2 and TRBJ2-7; TRBD1 matches 11 bases. Material: blood. This TCR was sampled from a man younger than 35 with Graves' ophthalmopathy. The CDR3 region is CASSGVGTGGYEQYF. CDR3 coding DNA: TGTGCCAGCAGTGGGGTAGGGACAGGGGGCTACGAGCAGTACTTC.